This T cell receptor beta chain was recorded in a study of blood T cell repertoires in COVID-19. Turning to the study itself: COVID-19 samples from acute and convalescent phases originated in the United States, Italy and Spain. From T cells, B-cell-depleted T cells, or PBMCs came the material, which was cDNA or gDNA.

The CDR3 extends over 16 amino acids. Authors' methods: Amplification from reference gene primers served as the basis for estimated nucleated cell counts. Sequencing was performed with immunoSEQ multiplex PCR; in TCRdb, only in-frame clones are kept and a portion is missing. V and J calls and clone size are as listed in that table; D and trimming were resolved from the DNA. The sample holds about 120,000 clones, 60% to 85% seen once. Input material: peripheral blood. This receptor was taken from a man between 65 and 80 years old with acute or convalescent COVID-19. This sequence joins TRBV21-1 and TRBJ1-1; the table's D gene call, TRBD1, was not cross checked with the DNA. TRBV21-1 is flagged as a pseudogene. CDR3 amino acids: CASSKEVGGENTEAFF. The CDR3 DNA reads as TGTGCCAGCAGCAAAGAAGTAGGGGGCGAGAACACTGAAGCTTTCTTT.